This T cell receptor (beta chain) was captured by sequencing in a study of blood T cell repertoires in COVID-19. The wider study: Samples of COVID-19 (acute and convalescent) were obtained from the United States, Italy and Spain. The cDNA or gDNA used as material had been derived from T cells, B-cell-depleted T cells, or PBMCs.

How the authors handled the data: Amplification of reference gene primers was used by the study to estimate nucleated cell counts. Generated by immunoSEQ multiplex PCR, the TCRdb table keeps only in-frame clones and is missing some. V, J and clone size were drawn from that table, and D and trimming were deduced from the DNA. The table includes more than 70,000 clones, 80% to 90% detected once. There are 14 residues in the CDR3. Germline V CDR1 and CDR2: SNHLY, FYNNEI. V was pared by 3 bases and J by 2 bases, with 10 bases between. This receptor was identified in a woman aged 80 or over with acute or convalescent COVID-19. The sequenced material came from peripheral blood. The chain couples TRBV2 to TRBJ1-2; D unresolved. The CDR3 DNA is TGTGCCAGCAGTGATCGTACAGCCAACTATGGCTACACCTTC. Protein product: CASSDRTANYGYTF.